This is a list of T cell receptor beta chains from one sample in a study of blood T cell repertoires in COVID-19. The protocol was immunoSEQ multiplex PCR, while the TCRdb copy is restricted to in-frame clones and leaves out a portion. The sample includes some 140,000 clones, just under 85% of them seen just once. The sample was PBMCs or T cells enriched from blood (not recorded which). The receptor set was obtained from a man between 45 and 60 years old who had recovered from COVID-19. CDR3s include the opening cysteine and the closing phenylalanine or tryptophan. Each record gives: J gene, V gene, CDR3 protein.

j_gene: TRBJ2-7; v_gene: TRBV6-4; CDR3aa: CASAGTPFSLSPLNYEQYF
j_gene: TRBJ2-7; v_gene: TRBV2; CDR3aa: CASSVSGGYEQYF
j_gene: TRBJ2-2; v_gene: TRBV5-1; CDR3aa: CASIRDMSNTGELFF
j_gene: TRBJ1-3; v_gene: TRBV5-1; CDR3aa: CASSPGQLSSGNTIYF
j_gene: TRBJ1-1; v_gene: TRBV5-1; CDR3aa: CASSHGTLNTEAFF
j_gene: TRBJ1-2; v_gene: TRBV6-5; CDR3aa: CASSSAGPPNGYTF
j_gene: TRBJ1-1; v_gene: TRBV12-3/TRBV12-4; CDR3aa: CASSFEVRTEAFF
j_gene: TRBJ2-3; v_gene: TRBV6-5; CDR3aa: CASSYAPTRGDTQYF
j_gene: TRBJ1-5; v_gene: TRBV27; CDR3aa: CASQDRFGDQPQHF
j_gene: TRBJ2-7; v_gene: TRBV5-5; CDR3aa: CASSLANGGPYEQYF
j_gene: TRBJ1-3; v_gene: TRBV19; CDR3aa: CASRQTEYSGNTIYF
j_gene: TRBJ1-1; v_gene: TRBV28; CDR3aa: CASSFRRGNTEAFF
j_gene: TRBJ2-7; v_gene: TRBV2; CDR3aa: CASLGGRTPNSYEQYF
j_gene: TRBJ2-1; v_gene: TRBV19; CDR3aa: CASSTLTYNEQFF
j_gene: TRBJ1-2; v_gene: TRBV6-5; CDR3aa: CASNRGQNYGYTF
j_gene: TRBJ1-5; v_gene: TRBV6-2/TRBV6-3; CDR3aa: CASSYLQGFGQPQHF
j_gene: TRBJ2-2; v_gene: TRBV7-9; CDR3aa: CAIPFGELFF
j_gene: TRBJ2-7; v_gene: TRBV28; CDR3aa: CASRQGGSRSEQYF
j_gene: TRBJ2-7; v_gene: TRBV30; CDR3aa: CAWSLGQGPYEQYF
j_gene: TRBJ2-5; v_gene: TRBV19; CDR3aa: CASSISASNAETQYF
j_gene: TRBJ1-4; v_gene: TRBV28; CDR3aa: CASSQKTADNEKLFF
j_gene: TRBJ1-4; v_gene: TRBV27; CDR3aa: CASSRRTATNEKLFF
j_gene: TRBJ2-1; v_gene: TRBV5-1; CDR3aa: CASSLVSSHYNEQFF
j_gene: TRBJ2-3; v_gene: TRBV19; CDR3aa: CASSRGGTDTQYF
j_gene: TRBJ2-2; v_gene: TRBV11-2; CDR3aa: CASSLQGPGNTGELFF
j_gene: TRBJ1-6; v_gene: TRBV10-3; CDR3aa: CAIKGAAATSPLHF
j_gene: TRBJ1-1; v_gene: TRBV30; CDR3aa: CAFDRGNTEAFF
j_gene: TRBJ1-1; v_gene: TRBV7-9; CDR3aa: CASSFRAEAFF
j_gene: TRBJ2-4; v_gene: TRBV4-3; CDR3aa: CASSQDMEAGGPQNIQYF
j_gene: TRBJ1-5; v_gene: TRBV10-3; CDR3aa: CAIRTDTPNQPQHF
j_gene: TRBJ1-1; v_gene: TRBV11-3; CDR3aa: CASSFLAFF
j_gene: TRBJ2-5; v_gene: TRBV6-6; CDR3aa: CASSTRGGLETQYF
j_gene: TRBJ2-5; v_gene: TRBV28; CDR3aa: CASSIKQGHQETQYF
j_gene: TRBJ2-7; v_gene: TRBV28; CDR3aa: CASSRGPDEQYF
j_gene: TRBJ1-2; v_gene: TRBV6-1; CDR3aa: CASSEAGANYGYTF
j_gene: TRBJ1-5; v_gene: TRBV2; CDR3aa: CASSARVQPQHF
j_gene: TRBJ2-5; v_gene: TRBV9; CDR3aa: CASSVVGTTQETQYF
j_gene: TRBJ2-7; v_gene: TRBV6-6; CDR3aa: CASSYSTLSYEQYF
j_gene: TRBJ2-7; v_gene: TRBV9; CDR3aa: CASSAGDSSYEQYF
j_gene: TRBJ1-2; v_gene: TRBV2; CDR3aa: CASSGGGVGYTF
j_gene: TRBJ2-5; v_gene: TRBV7-9; CDR3aa: CASSPGGRETQYF
j_gene: TRBJ2-1; v_gene: TRBV11-2; CDR3aa: CASSLGTSGNNEQFF
j_gene: TRBJ1-1; v_gene: TRBV18; CDR3aa: CASSLLGDTMNTEAFF
j_gene: TRBJ2-7; v_gene: TRBV5-1; CDR3aa: CASSSGYAYEQYF
j_gene: TRBJ2-1; v_gene: TRBV7-9; CDR3aa: CASSLSKTREDNEQFF
j_gene: TRBJ1-2; v_gene: TRBV12-3/TRBV12-4; CDR3aa: CASSFLRGYTF
j_gene: TRBJ1-6; v_gene: TRBV19; CDR3aa: CASSIVALGDPLHF
j_gene: TRBJ1-4; v_gene: TRBV2; CDR3aa: CASSSSGQINEKLFF
j_gene: TRBJ1-2; v_gene: TRBV2; CDR3aa: CASARGNNYGYTF
j_gene: TRBJ1-1; v_gene: TRBV3-1/TRBV3-2; CDR3aa: CASSQGDRATEAFF
j_gene: TRBJ2-3; v_gene: TRBV9; CDR3aa: CASSVATDTQYF
j_gene: TRBJ1-4; v_gene: TRBV5-1; CDR3aa: CASSGGTGGFEGLFF
j_gene: TRBJ2-4; v_gene: TRBV19; CDR3aa: CASTPTGESIQYF
j_gene: TRBJ2-1; v_gene: TRBV28; CDR3aa: CASSNRGLAEYNEQFF
j_gene: TRBJ2-3; v_gene: TRBV7-2; CDR3aa: CASSLQRGGDTQYF
j_gene: TRBJ2-7; v_gene: TRBV11-1; CDR3aa: CASSLDSPEQYF
j_gene: TRBJ1-6; v_gene: TRBV3-1/TRBV3-2; CDR3aa: CASSQVTPPGSPLHF
j_gene: TRBJ1-6; v_gene: TRBV3-1/TRBV3-2; CDR3aa: CASSPTGVSSSPLHF
j_gene: TRBJ2-5; v_gene: TRBV2; CDR3aa: CASSEARGGQGRQYF